The 14 T cell receptor beta chains below all came from one sample that was sequenced in a study of shared clonotypes between healthy human individuals. Only CD45RO-negative cells positively selected for CCR7 counted as naive CD8 cells, so terminally differentiated effector memory CD45RA+ cells were excluded. The protocol was immunoSEQ multiplex PCR, while the TCRdb copy is restricted to in-frame clones and leaves out a portion. This table has roughly 2 million clones, just under 95% appearing once. The source material was naive CD8+ T cells sorted from blood. All receptors derive from a young man in good health.

The chain's CDR3 is CASSLDLYNEQFF. The CDR3 bases are TGTGCCAGCAGCTTGGACCTCTACAATGAGCAGTTCTTC. The chain is built from TRBV13 and TRBJ2-1, with D unresolved. V was clipped by 3 bases and J by 3 bases, with 6 bases between them. The CDR3 is 13 amino acids. The germline V gene encodes CDR1 PRHDT and CDR2 FYEKMQ (reference sequence).

The rearrangement joins TRBV7-9 to TRBJ2-7; D is uncertain. Trimming stripped 4 bases from V and 7 bases from J, with 11 bases between. The CDR3 has 12 residues. The germline V gene encodes CDR1 SEHNR and CDR2 FQNEAQ (reference sequence). DNA for the CDR3: TGTGCCAGCAGCTCCGATTTGAGGGAGCAGTACTTC. As protein: CASSSDLREQYF.

The V gene is TRBV7-9, the J gene TRBJ2-5; weak D call: TRBD1 (6 bases). The germline CDR1 and CDR2 sequences are SEHNR and FQNEAQ (reference sequence). The CDR3 covers 13 residues. CDR3 amino acids: CATDSQLQETQYF. For the CDR3, the DNA is TGTGCTACGGACAGCCAGTTACAAGAGACCCAGTACTTC.

The gene calls are TRBV5-6 and TRBJ1-1; 7 bases line up with TRBD1. Per germline, CDR1 SGHDT and CDR2 YYEEEE. V was clipped by 5 bases and J by 1 base; unmatched bases: 5. This CDR3 has 14 amino acids. CDR3 residues: CASSPDRTNTEAFF. The CDR3 DNA reads as TGTGCCAGCAGTCCGGACAGGACGAACACTGAAGCTTTCTTT.

The J gene is TRBJ2-3, the V gene TRBV27; D may match TRBD1 or TRBD2 (5 bases each). From germline, CDR1 is MNHEY and CDR2 SMNVEV (reference sequence). CDR3 size: 14 residues. The V and J ends lost 3 bases and 2 bases respectively, with 9 bases between them. CDR3 nucleotide sequence: TGTGCCAGCAGTTTGGGGGTCCCCACAGATACGCAGTATTTT. It encodes CASSLGVPTDTQYF.

The V and J genes are TRBV4-1 and TRBJ2-1; D is possibly TRBD2 (5 bases). Germline-derived CDR1 and CDR2 are MGHRA and YSYEKL. The CDR3 is 17 amino acids. Trimming removed 6 bases from V and 4 bases from J, with 22 bases in between. The CDR3 loop reads CASRPRELTYAYNEQFF. Written as DNA, the CDR3 is TGCGCCAGCAGGCCAAGGGAGTTGACTTACGCTTACAATGAGCAGTTCTTC.

The chain links TRBV28 to TRBJ2-6, with D possibly being TRBD2 (5 bases). There are 14 residues in the CDR3. Germline CDR1 reads MDHEN; CDR2 reads SYDVKM. The V and J ends lost 2 bases and 3 bases respectively, with 5 bases between them. In DNA, the CDR3 is TGTGCCAGCAGTTTAGAGGGTGGGGCCAACGTCCTGACTTTC. Protein product: CASSLEGGANVLTF.

The rearrangement joins TRBV4-1 to TRBJ1-1; D remains ambiguous. This CDR3 is 13 amino acids long. V lost 3 bases and J lost 7, with 12 bases in between. Germline V CDR1 and CDR2: MGHRA, YSYEKL. The CDR3: CASSQRVASEAFF. CDR3 in DNA: TGCGCCAGCAGCCAGAGAGTGGCCAGTGAAGCTTTCTTT.

The chain joins TRBV25-1 to TRBJ2-5; TRBD2 might be the D (5 bases). Trimming took 5 bases from V and 0 from J, leaving 19 bases between them. Germline-derived CDR1 and CDR2 are MGHDK and SYGVNS. There are 17 residues in the CDR3. The CDR3 loop is CASSSHGRTLYQETQYF. CDR3 DNA sequence: TGTGCCAGCAGTTCCCACGGACGGACTCTGTACCAAGAGACCCAGTACTTC.

The chain is built from TRBV27 and TRBJ2-6; D unclear. This CDR3 is 13 amino acids long. Trimming took off 4 bases at V and 3 bases at J, with 4 bases between the two ends. The germline gives CDR1 MNHEY, CDR2 SMNVEV (reference sequence). CDR3 nucleotides: TGTGCCAGCAGTTCGGGTGGGGCCAACGTCCTGACTTTC. The encoded protein is CASSSGGANVLTF.

V and J are TRBV6-5 and TRBJ2-1; 11 nucleotides align to TRBD2. Per germline, CDR1 MNHEY and CDR2 SVGAGI. CDR3 length equals 16 residues. V gave up 2 bases and J gave up 6 bases; unmatched junction bases: 6. The CDR3 region is CASSYTLAGGPNEQFF. The CDR3 coding sequence is TGTGCCAGCAGTTACACGTTAGCGGGAGGGCCCAATGAGCAGTTCTTC.

For the CDR3, the DNA is TGTGCCAGCAGCTCATCGGGGGAGAATCAGCCCCAGCATTTT. This sequence encodes CASSSSGENQPQHF. The rearrangement joins TRBV7-9 to TRBJ1-5; TRBD1 might be the D (5 bases). The germline CDR1 and CDR2 sequences are SEHNR and FQNEAQ (reference sequence). The V end lost 4 bases, the J end lost 4 bases, and 11 bases lay between the germline ends. The length of the CDR3 is 14 residues.

The chain has TRBV10-2 and TRBJ2-5; tentative D call: TRBD1 (6 bases). The V gene lost 3 bases and the J gene lost 3 bases, with 8 bases spanning the gap. The CDR3 has 13 amino acids. Germline CDR1 reads WSHSY; CDR2 reads SAAADI. The CDR3 sequence is CASSDAGEETQYF. DNA for the CDR3: TGCGCCAGCAGTGACGCAGGGGAAGAGACCCAGTACTTC.

The V and J genes are TRBV14 and TRBJ2-1; D gene ambiguous. CDR1 is SGHDN, CDR2 FVKESK, per germline. The CDR3 covers 14 residues. Trimming left V 2 bases short and J 4 bases short, with 9 bases between. This chain's CDR3 is CASSQLQQYNEQFF. The CDR3 coding sequence is TGTGCCAGCAGCCAATTACAGCAATACAATGAGCAGTTCTTC.